This T cell receptor beta chain was recovered during a study of blood T cells in healthy people across ages (dated by TCRdb to between 2014 and 2017). Looking at the study overall: In model experiments, roughly one uniquely barcoded TCR beta cDNA molecule per two T cells was captured by template switching. To avoid experimental bias, donors of different ages were spread randomly across the sequencing lanes. The study analyzed two additional independent replicas of 1 million unique cDNA reads from the same blood draw for two donors, one aged 18 to 30 and one aged 80 or older. Four age groups were formed from the donors: young (average approximately 15 years), middle-aged (around 39), aged (roughly 56) and long-lived (about 80). The study measured age-related changes in TCR beta repertoire diversity using deep sequencing normalized with unique cDNA molecular identifiers. The paper as a whole reports these results and caveats: The long-lived group showed more naive CD4+ T cells, fewer expanded clones and increased TCR diversity than the aged group, suggesting age selection. Because the CMV infection status of the donors was unknown, age-related changes in expanded clonotypes may potentially have been confounded. There was a strong correlation between observed TCR beta diversity and the percentage of naive T cells measured by flow cytometry. Since profiling was done on bulk unsorted PBMCs, naive and antigen-experienced compartments could not be conclusively compared. As age increased, observed TCR beta diversity per million T cells dropped in a roughly linear way, and a significant reduction was already evident by age 40. Total diversity estimates from one million sequenced T cells were considered lower bounds and underestimates.

Systemically healthy Caucasian individuals from Russia, some 38 in total and aged roughly 6 to 100 years, were included as donors. Around 9.8 milliliters of peripheral blood were collected from each donor into EDTA-treated Vacutainer tubes. Ficoll-Paque density-gradient centrifugation was used to isolate PBMCs, with at least 6.5 million per sample. Trizol reagent was used to extract total RNA from the PBMCs, yielding at least 5 micrograms per sample. Naive CD45RAhigh/CD27high T cell percentages were measured by flow cytometry on a PBMC aliquot from every donor. A word on this clonotype: Its antigen remains undetermined. Nothing much larger sits one base from this clone, and base qualities are not available.

The method behind the library was 5' RACE. The listed sequencing device is Illumina HiSeq 2500. A second PCR of 7 to 11 cycles was performed with a sample-barcoded 5' primer and a J-beta primer mix. Each TCR beta cDNA molecule received a unique molecular identifier from a template-switch 5' adaptor carrying 12 random nucleotides. Each sample yielded at least 2.5 million CDR3-containing paired-end reads. All of the RNA was converted into first-strand cDNA using the Mint cDNA synthesis kit, with a TRBC-specific oligonucleotide serving as the primer. Following uracil-DNA glycosylase treatment, all cDNA underwent a first 18-cycle PCR with the universal primers M1SS and BC2_uni_R. Turning to the authors' computational methods: Normalization of each sample was performed by random selection of 1 million high-quality reads, each carrying a distinct molecular identifier. Reads sharing molecular identifiers were discarded rather than binned into consensus sequences. MiTCR, run with a Q25 quality threshold and the strictest error-elimination algorithm, handled CDR3 identification, clonotype clustering and error correction. A nonparametric unseen species model with Euler transformation was used to estimate a lower bound on total TCR beta diversity. TCRdb redid the processing of the public reads, applying fastp at Q25 and MiXCR, and retained in-frame beta chains. Merged by CDR3 protein, the rows form single entries marked with the most common genes and DNA. TCRdb's processing, not the study's, gives the V and J calls here. For this sample the table gives 1.6 million or so distinct CDR3 sequences, of which 30% to 35% were detected only once. Clones ranked in the top ten supply over 9% of the sample.

V is cut by 4 bases and J by 2 bases, and the space between the germline ends is 20 bases. CDR3 length: 18 amino acids, cysteine to phenylalanine. Just the 54-base CDR3 DNA is kept, in frame starting at base 1. CDR1 and CDR2 are drawn from the germline V gene: MNHNS, SASEGT. Material: blood. The TCR comes from a young woman in good health. Recombination linked TRBV6-1 to TRBJ2-2; TRBD1 is a possible D gene, resting on 6 matching bases. The DNA sequence reads TGTGCCAGCAGTGGCCCTGTCCAATGGGGGCCCAACACCGGGGAGCTGTTTTTT. Its protein product is CASSGPVQWGPNTGELFF.